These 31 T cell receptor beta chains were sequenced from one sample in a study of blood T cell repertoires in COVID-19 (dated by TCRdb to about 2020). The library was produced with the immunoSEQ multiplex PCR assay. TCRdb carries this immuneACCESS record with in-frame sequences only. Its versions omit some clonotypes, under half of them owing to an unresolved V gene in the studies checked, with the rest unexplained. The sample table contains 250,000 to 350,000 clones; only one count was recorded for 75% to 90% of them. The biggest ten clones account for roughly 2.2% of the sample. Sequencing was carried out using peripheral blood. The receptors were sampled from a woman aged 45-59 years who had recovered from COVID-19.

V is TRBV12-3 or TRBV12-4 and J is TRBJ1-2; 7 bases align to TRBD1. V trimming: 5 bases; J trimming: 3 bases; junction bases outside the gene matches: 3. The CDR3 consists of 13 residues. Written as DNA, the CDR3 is TGTGCCAGCAGTATCACAGGGGACTATGGCTACACCTTC. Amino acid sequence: CASSITGDYGYTF.

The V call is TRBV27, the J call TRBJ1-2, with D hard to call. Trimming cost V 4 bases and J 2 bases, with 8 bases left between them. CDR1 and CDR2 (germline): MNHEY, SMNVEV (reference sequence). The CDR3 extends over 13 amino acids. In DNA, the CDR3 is TGTGCCAGCAGTTGGGCAGGCAACTATGGCTACACCTTC. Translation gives CASSWAGNYGYTF.

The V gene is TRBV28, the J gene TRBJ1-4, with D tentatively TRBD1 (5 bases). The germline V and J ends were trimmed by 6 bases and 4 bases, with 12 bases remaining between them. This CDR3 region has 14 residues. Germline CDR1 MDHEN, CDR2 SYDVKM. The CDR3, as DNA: TGTGCCAGCAGGGTGTCAGGGAATAATGAAAAACTGTTTTTT. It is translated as CASRVSGNNEKLFF.

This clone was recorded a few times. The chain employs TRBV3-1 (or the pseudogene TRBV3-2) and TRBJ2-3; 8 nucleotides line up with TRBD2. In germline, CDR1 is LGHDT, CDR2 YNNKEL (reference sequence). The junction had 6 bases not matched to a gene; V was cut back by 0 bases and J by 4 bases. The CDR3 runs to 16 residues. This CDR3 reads CASSQEGGGRSDTQYF. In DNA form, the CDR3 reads TGTGCCAGCAGCCAAGAAGGCGGGGGGAGGTCAGATACGCAGTATTTT.

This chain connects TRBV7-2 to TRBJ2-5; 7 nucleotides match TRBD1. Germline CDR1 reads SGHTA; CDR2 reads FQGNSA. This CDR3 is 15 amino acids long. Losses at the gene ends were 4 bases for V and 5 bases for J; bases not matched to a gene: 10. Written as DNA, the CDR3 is TGTGCCAGCAGCTACGACAGGGCCAGGAGGGAGACCCAGTACTTC. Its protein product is CASSYDRARRETQYF.

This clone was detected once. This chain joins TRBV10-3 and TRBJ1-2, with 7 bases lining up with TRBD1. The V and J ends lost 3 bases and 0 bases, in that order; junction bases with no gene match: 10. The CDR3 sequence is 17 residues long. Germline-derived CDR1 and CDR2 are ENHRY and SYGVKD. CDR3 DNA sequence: TGTGCCATCAGTGACTTAGGGGGCTTATCCACTAACTATGGCTACACCTTC. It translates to CAISDLGGLSTNYGYTF.

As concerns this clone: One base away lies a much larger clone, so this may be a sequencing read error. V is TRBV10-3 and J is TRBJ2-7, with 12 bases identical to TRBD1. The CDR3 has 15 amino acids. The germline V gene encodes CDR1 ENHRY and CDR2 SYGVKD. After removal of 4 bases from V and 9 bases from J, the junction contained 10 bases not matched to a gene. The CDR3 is CAISGGRGQGAGQYF. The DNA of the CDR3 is TGTGCCATCAGTGGGGGCCGGGGACAGGGGGCAGGGCAGTACTTC.

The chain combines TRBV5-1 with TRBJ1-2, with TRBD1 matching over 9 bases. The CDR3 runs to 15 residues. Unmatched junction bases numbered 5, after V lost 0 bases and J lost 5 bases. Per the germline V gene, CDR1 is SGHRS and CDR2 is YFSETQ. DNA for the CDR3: TGCGCCAGCAGCTTGGGACAGGGGGTTGTATATGGCTACACCTTC. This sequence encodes CASSLGQGVVYGYTF. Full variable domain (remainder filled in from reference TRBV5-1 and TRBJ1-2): KAGVTQTPRYLIKTRGQQVTLSCSPISGHRSVSWYQQTPGQGLQFLFEYFSETQRNKGNFPGRFSGRQFSNSRSEMNVSTLELGDSALYLCASSLGQGVVYGYTFGSGTRLTVV.

The DNA for the CDR3 is TGTGCCAGCAGCAAAGGGTGTAAAGTTGGGGGCCCCTACGAGCAGTACTTC. It specifies CASSKGCKVGGPYEQYF. The chain combines TRBV21-1 with TRBJ2-7; the DNA was not compared with TRBD1, the D call given in the table. TRBV21-1 counts as a pseudogene. The CDR3 runs to 17 residues.

The CDR3 nucleotides are TGTGCCAGCAGCTATCGGACAGGAAACACTGAAGCTTTCTTT. As protein: CASSYRTGNTEAFF. The chain employs TRBV13 and TRBJ1-1; 7 bases agree with TRBD1. Trimming cost V 4 bases and J 2 bases; bases outside gene matches: 4. The germline V gene encodes CDR1 PRHDT and CDR2 FYEKMQ (reference sequence). CDR3 length: 14 amino acids.

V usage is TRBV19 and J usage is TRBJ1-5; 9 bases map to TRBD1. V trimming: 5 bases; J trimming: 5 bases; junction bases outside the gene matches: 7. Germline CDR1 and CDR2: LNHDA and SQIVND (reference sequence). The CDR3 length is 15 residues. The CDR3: CASSLRGQGYQPQHF. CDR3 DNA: TGTGCCAGTAGTCTACGGGGACAGGGTTATCAGCCCCAGCATTTT. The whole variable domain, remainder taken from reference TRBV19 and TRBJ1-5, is DGGITQSPKYLFRKEGQNVTLSCEQNLNHDAMYWYRQDPGQGLRLIYYSQIVNDFQKGDIAEGYSVSREKKESFPLTVTSAQKNPTAFYLCASSLRGQGYQPQHFGDGTRLSIL.

Written as DNA, the CDR3 is TGTGCCAGCAGTAACCGGGGTCCGAATGAAAAACTGTTTTTT. Translating it yields CASSNRGPNEKLFF. The chain couples TRBV28 to TRBJ1-4; the D is unclear. The germline V gene has CDR1 MDHEN and CDR2 SYDVKM. The CDR3 runs to 14 residues. V was clipped by 5 bases and J by 5 bases, with 12 bases between them.

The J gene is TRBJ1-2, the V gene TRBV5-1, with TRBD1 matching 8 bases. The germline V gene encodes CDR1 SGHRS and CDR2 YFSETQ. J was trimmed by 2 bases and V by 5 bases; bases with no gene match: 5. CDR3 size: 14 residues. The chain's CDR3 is CASSSAGGNYGYTF. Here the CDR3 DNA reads TGCGCCAGCAGTTCTGCAGGGGGCAACTATGGCTACACCTTC.

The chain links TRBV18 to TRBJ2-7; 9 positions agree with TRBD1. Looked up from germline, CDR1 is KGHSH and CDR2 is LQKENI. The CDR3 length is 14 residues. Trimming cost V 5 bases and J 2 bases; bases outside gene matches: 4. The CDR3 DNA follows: TGTGCCAGCTCATCGAGACAGGGGGCCTACGAGCAGTACTTC. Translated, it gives CASSSRQGAYEQYF.

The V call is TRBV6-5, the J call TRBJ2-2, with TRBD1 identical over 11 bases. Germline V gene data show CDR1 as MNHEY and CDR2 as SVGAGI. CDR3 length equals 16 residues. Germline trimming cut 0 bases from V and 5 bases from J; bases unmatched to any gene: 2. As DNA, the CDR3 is TGTGCCAGCAGTTACTCGGGGACAGGGGGGACCGGGGAGCTGTTTTTT. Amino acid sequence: CASSYSGTGGTGELFF.

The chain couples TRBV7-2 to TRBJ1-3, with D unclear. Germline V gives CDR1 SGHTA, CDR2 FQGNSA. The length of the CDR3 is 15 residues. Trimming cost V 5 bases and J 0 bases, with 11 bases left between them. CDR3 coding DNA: TGTGCCAGCAGCCCGGGTCCCAGCTCTGGAAACACCATATATTTT. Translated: CASSPGPSSGNTIYF.

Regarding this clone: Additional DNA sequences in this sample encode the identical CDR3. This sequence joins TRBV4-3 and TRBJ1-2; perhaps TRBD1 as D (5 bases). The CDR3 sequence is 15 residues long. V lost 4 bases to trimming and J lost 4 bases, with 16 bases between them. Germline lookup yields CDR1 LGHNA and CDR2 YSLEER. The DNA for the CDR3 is TGCGCCAGCAGCCCTAGTTTAACAGGTGGCTATGGCTACACCTTC. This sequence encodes CASSPSLTGGYGYTF.

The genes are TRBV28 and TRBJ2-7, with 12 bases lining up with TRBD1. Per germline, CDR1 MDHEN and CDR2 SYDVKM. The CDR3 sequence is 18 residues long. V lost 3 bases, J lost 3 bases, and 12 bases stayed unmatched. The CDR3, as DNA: TGTGCCAGCAGTTTCATTGGGACAGGGGGCTGGAAAGACTACGAGCAGTACTTC. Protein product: CASSFIGTGGWKDYEQYF.

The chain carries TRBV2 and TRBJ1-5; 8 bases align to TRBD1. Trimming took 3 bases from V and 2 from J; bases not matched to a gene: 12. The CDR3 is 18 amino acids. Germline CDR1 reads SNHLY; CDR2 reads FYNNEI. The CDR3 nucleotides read TGTGCCAGCAGTGATTCCTTGAGTACGGGACAGGGCAATCAGCCCCAGCATTTT. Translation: CASSDSLSTGQGNQPQHF.

This CDR3 is CASSQRTGGMNGYTF. The CDR3 region has the DNA TGTGCCAGCAGTCAAAGGACAGGGGGCATGAATGGCTACACCTTC. The V and J genes are TRBV6-5 and TRBJ1-2, with 11 bases identical to TRBD1. The V gene's germline CDR1 is MNHEY and CDR2 SVGAGI. The CDR3 spans 15 residues. Trimming took 5 bases from V and 6 from J; bases not matched to a gene: 8.

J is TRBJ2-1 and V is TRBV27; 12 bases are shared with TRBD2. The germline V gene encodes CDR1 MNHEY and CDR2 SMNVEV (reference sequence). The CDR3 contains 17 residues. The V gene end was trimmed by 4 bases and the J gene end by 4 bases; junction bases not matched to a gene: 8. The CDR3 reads CASSSSLAGGAYNEQFF. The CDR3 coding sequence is TGTGCCAGCAGTTCCTCACTAGCGGGAGGTGCGTACAATGAGCAGTTCTTC.

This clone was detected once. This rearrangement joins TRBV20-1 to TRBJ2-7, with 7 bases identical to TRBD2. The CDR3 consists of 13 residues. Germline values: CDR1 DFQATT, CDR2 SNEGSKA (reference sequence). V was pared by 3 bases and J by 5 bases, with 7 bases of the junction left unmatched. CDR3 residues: CSASVLATDEQYF. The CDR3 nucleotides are TGCAGTGCTAGTGTACTAGCGACGGACGAGCAGTACTTC.

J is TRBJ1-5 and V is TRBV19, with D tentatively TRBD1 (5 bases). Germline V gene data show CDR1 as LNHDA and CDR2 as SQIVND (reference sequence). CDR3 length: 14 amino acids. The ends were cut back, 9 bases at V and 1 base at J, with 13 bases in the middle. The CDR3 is CARPTALSNQPQHF. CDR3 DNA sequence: TGTGCCAGACCGACAGCCCTAAGCAATCAGCCCCAGCATTTT. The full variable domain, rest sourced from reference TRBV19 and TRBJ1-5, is DGGITQSPKYLFRKEGQNVTLSCEQNLNHDAMYWYRQDPGQGLRLIYYSQIVNDFQKGDIAEGYSVSREKKESFPLTVTSAQKNPTAFYLCARPTALSNQPQHFGDGTRLSIL.

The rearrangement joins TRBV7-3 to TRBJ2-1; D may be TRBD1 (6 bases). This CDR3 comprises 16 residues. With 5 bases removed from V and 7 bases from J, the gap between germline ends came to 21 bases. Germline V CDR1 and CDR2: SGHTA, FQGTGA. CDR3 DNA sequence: TGTGCCAGCAGCCCTGACAACAGGGCCCCCTGGAATGAGCAGTTCTTC. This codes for CASSPDNRAPWNEQFF.

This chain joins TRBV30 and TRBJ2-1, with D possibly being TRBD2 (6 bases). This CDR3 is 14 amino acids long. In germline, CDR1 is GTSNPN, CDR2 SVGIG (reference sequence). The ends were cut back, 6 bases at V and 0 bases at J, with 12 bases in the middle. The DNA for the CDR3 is TGTGCCTGTTTCGGGGGATACTCCTACAATGAGCAGTTCTTC. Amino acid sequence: CACFGGYSYNEQFF.

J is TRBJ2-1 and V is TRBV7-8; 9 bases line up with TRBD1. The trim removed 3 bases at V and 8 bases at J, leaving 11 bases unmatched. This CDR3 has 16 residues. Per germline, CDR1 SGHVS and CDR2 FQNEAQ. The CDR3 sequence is CASSLDRGTIRDEQFF. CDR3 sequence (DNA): TGTGCCAGCAGCTTGGACAGGGGTACAATTAGAGATGAGCAGTTCTTC.

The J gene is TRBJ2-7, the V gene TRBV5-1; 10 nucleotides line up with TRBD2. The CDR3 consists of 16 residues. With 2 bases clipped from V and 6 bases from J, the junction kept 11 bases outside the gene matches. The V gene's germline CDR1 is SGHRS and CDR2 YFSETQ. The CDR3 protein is CASSFHPSGRGFEQYF. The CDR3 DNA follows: TGCGCCAGCAGCTTCCACCCCAGCGGGAGGGGGTTCGAGCAGTACTTC.

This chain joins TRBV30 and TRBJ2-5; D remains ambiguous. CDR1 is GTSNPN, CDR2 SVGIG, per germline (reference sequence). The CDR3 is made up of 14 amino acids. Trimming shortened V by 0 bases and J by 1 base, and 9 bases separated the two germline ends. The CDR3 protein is CAWSVRGSQETQYF. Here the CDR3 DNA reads TGTGCCTGGAGTGTACGAGGCAGCCAAGAGACCCAGTACTTC.

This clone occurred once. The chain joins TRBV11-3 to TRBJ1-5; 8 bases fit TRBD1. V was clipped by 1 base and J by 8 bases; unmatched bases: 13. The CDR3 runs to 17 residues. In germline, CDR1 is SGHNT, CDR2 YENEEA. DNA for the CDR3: TGTGCCAGCAGCTTAGTTCCTTTTCAGGGGGCTAGAGAGCCCCAGCATTTT. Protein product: CASSLVPFQGAREPQHF. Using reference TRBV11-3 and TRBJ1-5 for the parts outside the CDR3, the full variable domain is EAGVVQSPRYKIIEKKQPVAFWCNPISGHNTLYWYLQNLGQGPELLIRYENEEAVDDSQLPKDRFSAERLKGVDSTLKIQPAELGDSAVYLCASSLVPFQGAREPQHFGDGTRLSIL.

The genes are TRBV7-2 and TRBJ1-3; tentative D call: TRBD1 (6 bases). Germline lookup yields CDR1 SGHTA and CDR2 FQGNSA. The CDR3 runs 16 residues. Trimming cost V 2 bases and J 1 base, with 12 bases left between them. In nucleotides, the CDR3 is TGTGCCAGCAGCTTATACAGGGCCCTTTCTGGAAACACCATATATTTT. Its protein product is CASSLYRALSGNTIYF.

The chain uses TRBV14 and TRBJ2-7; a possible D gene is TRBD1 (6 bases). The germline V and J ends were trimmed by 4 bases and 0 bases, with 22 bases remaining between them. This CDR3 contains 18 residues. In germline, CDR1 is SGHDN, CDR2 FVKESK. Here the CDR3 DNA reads TGTGCCAGCAGCCCCGCCGACACCTACAGGGTTAGCTCCTACGAGCAGTACTTC. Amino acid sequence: CASSPADTYRVSSYEQYF.